A selection of T cell receptor beta chains follows, all from one sample in a study of T-cell memory formation after mild COVID-19. TCRdb analysed the 5' RACE reads with MiXCR anew, one entry per CDR3 protein. The table lists 150,000 to 200,000 distinct CDR3 sequences, around 10% of them singletons. Sequenced sample: PBMCs or a T cell subset sorted from them (not recorded which). These receptors were obtained from a young man who had mild COVID-19 (a few samples of this study predate the infection). Cell type and time point are not known. Each CDR3 is given with its conserved first and last residue. The D gene is left open where the match is weak. Size is stated for part of the rows, as once, few or many counts, or as a class when the clone is expanded.

v_call	d_call	clone_size	cdr3_length	j_call	cdr3_aa	cdr3_nt
TRBV7-2	-	-	16	TRBJ2-7	CASSPGQRPGSYEQYF	TGTGCCAGCAGCCCTGGACAGCGACCCGGCTCCTACGAGCAGTACTTC
TRBV5-1	-	-	14	TRBJ2-2	CASRGTANTGELFF	TGCGCCAGCAGGGGCACCGCGAACACCGGGGAGCTGTTTTTT
TRBV18	-	few	15	TRBJ1-5	CASSPGGMSNQPQHF	TGTGCCAGCTCGCCCGGGGGGATGAGCAATCAGCCCCAGCATTTT
TRBV7-9	-	-	14	TRBJ1-1	CASSLSIMNTEAFF	TGTGCCAGCAGCTTATCAATAATGAACACTGAAGCTTTCTTT
TRBV4-3	-	few	13	TRBJ1-2	CASSQGREYGYTF	TGCGCCAGCAGCCAGGGACGGGAATATGGCTACACCTTC
TRBV7-2	-	-	16	TRBJ1-3	CASSRGAGQAGNTIYF	TGTGCCAGCAGCCGAGGGGCGGGGCAGGCTGGAAACACCATATATTTT
TRBV11-3	-	few	18	TRBJ2-7	CASSQHLEATPWSYEQYF	TGTGCCAGCAGCCAACACTTGGAAGCGACACCGTGGTCATACGAGCAGTACTTC
TRBV28	TRBD1	-	16	TRBJ1-4	CASSLWGTATNEKLFF	TGTGCCAGCAGTTTATGGGGGACAGCAACTAATGAAAAACTGTTTTTT
TRBV20-1	-	-	13	TRBJ2-1	CSATVRPLNEQFF	TGCAGTGCTACCGTGCGTCCGCTCAATGAGCAGTTCTTC
TRBV11-3	-	-	13	TRBJ1-1	CASSLEADTEAFF	TGTGCCAGCAGCTTAGAGGCAGACACTGAAGCTTTCTTT
TRBV27	TRBD1	many	17	TRBJ1-6	CASSPDRGRGGLSPLHF	TGTGCCAGCAGTCCGGACAGGGGGCGCGGAGGCTTGTCACCCCTCCACTTT
TRBV20-1	TRBD2	-	16	TRBJ2-5	CSARASGAGGAETQYF	TGCAGTGCGAGGGCTTCAGGTGCGGGGGGAGCAGAGACCCAGTACTTC
TRBV25-1	-	-	11	TRBJ1-2	CASSDHGVGTF	TGTGCCAGCAGTGATCACGGAGTTGGCACCTTC
TRBV4-1	TRBD1	-	15	TRBJ2-1	CASRRVGTVDNEQFF	TGCGCCAGCAGGAGGGTCGGGACAGTGGACAATGAGCAGTTCTTC
TRBV20-1	TRBD2	-	16	TRBJ2-5	CSASGLAGGAQETQYF	TGCAGTGCGAGCGGACTAGCGGGGGGGGCTCAAGAGACCCAGTACTTC
TRBV7-2	TRBD2	-	16	TRBJ2-1	CASSLGNSGGAGEQFF	TGTGCCAGCAGCTTAGGAAATAGCGGGGGGGCCGGGGAGCAGTTCTTC
TRBV6-2/TRBV6-3	-	few	11	TRBJ2-1	CASSQRLEQFF	TGTGCCAGCAGCCAGAGACTAGAGCAGTTCTTC
TRBV28	-	few	13	TRBJ1-2	CASSLEPGSGYTF	TGTGCCAGCAGTTTAGAGCCAGGATCGGGCTACACCTTC
TRBV5-4	TRBD1	few	15	TRBJ2-2	CASSATGVTTGELFF	TGTGCCAGCAGCGCGACAGGGGTGACCACCGGGGAGCTGTTTTTT
TRBV24-1	-	few	12	TRBJ2-3	CATSGQADTQYF	TGTGCCACCAGTGGCCAGGCAGATACGCAGTATTTT
TRBV6-5	TRBD1	few	15	TRBJ1-1	CASSLQGPVPTEAFF	TGTGCCAGCAGCCTACAGGGGCCCGTCCCCACTGAAGCTTTCTTT
TRBV20-1	TRBD1	-	14	TRBJ2-1	CSARAPDRGHEQFF	TGCAGTGCTAGAGCCCCGGACAGGGGCCATGAGCAGTTCTTC
TRBV2	TRBD1	-	15	TRBJ2-1	CASSGWRTGYNEQFF	TGTGCCAGCAGTGGGTGGCGGACAGGATACAATGAGCAGTTCTTC
TRBV5-1	-	-	13	TRBJ1-1	CASSHQDNTEAFF	TGCGCCAGCAGCCACCAGGATAACACTGAAGCTTTCTTT
TRBV29-1	-	-	14	TRBJ2-5	CSVGPGRIQETQYF	TGCAGCGTTGGTCCCGGCAGGATACAAGAGACCCAGTACTTC
TRBV15	TRBD1	few	13	TRBJ2-7	CATSSGTGPEQYF	TGTGCCACCAGTTCCGGGACAGGGCCCGAGCAGTACTTC
TRBV5-4	-	-	15	TRBJ2-2	CASSPNALAAGGLFF	TGTGCCAGCAGCCCAAATGCTCTAGCAGCCGGGGGGCTGTTTTTT
TRBV6-1	-	few	15	TRBJ1-4	CASSEGRRYDEKLFF	TGTGCCAGCAGTGAAGGTCGGAGGTACGATGAAAAACTGTTTTTT
TRBV7-2	-	many	15	TRBJ1-6	CASSLGSGTTSPLHF	TGTGCCAGCAGCTTAGGCTCCGGGACTACTTCACCCCTCCACTTT
TRBV6-6	-	-	14	TRBJ1-1	CASRDGRLNTEAFF	TGTGCCAGCAGGGACGGCAGGCTGAACACTGAAGCTTTCTTT
TRBV12-3/TRBV12-4	-	-	11	TRBJ2-1	CASSFRSEQFF	TGTGCCAGCAGTTTTAGGAGTGAGCAGTTCTTC
TRBV2	-	-	13	TRBJ2-1	CASSGGVLSEQFF	TGTGCCAGCAGTGGGGGGGTTCTCTCGGAGCAGTTCTTC
TRBV7-6	TRBD2	-	14	TRBJ2-5	CASSRGGSQETQYF	TGTGCCAGCAGCCGGGGGGGGTCCCAAGAGACCCAGTACTTC
TRBV7-9	-	-	13	TRBJ1-1	CASSSLATVEAFF	TGTGCCAGCAGCTCCCTCGCGACAGTTGAAGCTTTCTTT
TRBV5-1	TRBD2	many	15	TRBJ2-1	CASSFLAGALNEQFF	TGCGCCAGCAGCTTTCTAGCGGGGGCCCTCAATGAGCAGTTCTTC
TRBV4-1	TRBD1	few	14	TRBJ2-2	CASSRPQGRRELFF	TGCGCCAGCAGCCGACCACAGGGGCGGCGGGAGCTGTTTTTT
TRBV10-3	TRBD2	-	15	TRBJ2-2	CAIRRTSGDTGELFF	TGTGCCATCCGCCGGACTAGCGGGGACACCGGGGAGCTGTTTTTT
TRBV7-3	-	many	14	TRBJ1-6	CASSTGTANSPLHF	TGTGCCAGCAGCACAGGGACTGCTAATTCACCCCTCCACTTT
TRBV5-1	TRBD2	few	15	TRBJ2-1	CASSSGLAGYNEQFF	TGCGCCAGCAGCTCTGGACTAGCGGGATACAATGAGCAGTTCTTC
TRBV18	-	many	17	TRBJ1-1	CASSPRTDSTFGTEAFF	TGTGCCAGCTCACCAAGAACCGACTCGACCTTTGGCACTGAAGCTTTCTTT
TRBV29-1	TRBD1	-	15	TRBJ1-2	CSVEGSGDSKYGYTF	TGCAGCGTTGAAGGTTCTGGGGACAGTAAATATGGCTACACCTTC
TRBV7-9	-	-	14	TRBJ1-5	CASSLKGGDQPQHF	TGTGCCAGCAGCTTAAAGGGGGGTGATCAGCCCCAGCATTTT
TRBV5-1	TRBD2	-	16	TRBJ2-3	CASSLASLAGTDTQYF	TGCGCCAGCAGCTTGGCATCCCTAGCGGGAACAGATACGCAGTATTTT
TRBV6-6	TRBD1	-	14	TRBJ1-1	CASSYGTGPTEAFF	TGTGCCAGCAGTTACGGGACAGGGCCCACTGAAGCTTTCTTT
TRBV12-3/TRBV12-4	-	-	17	TRBJ2-5	CASIPEEIADPLETQYF	TGTGCCAGCATACCTGAGGAAATAGCGGACCCTTTAGAGACCCAGTACTTC
TRBV3-1	-	many	12	TRBJ2-3	CASRRPGDTQYF	TGTGCCAGCAGGCGACCGGGGGATACGCAGTATTTT
TRBV7-8	TRBD2	many	15	TRBJ2-1	CASSSTSGGYNEQFF	TGTGCCAGCAGCTCTACTAGCGGGGGGTACAATGAGCAGTTCTTC
TRBV30	-	few	12	TRBJ1-2	CAWSRHQYGYTF	TGTGCCTGGAGTAGACACCAATATGGCTACACCTTC
TRBV5-1	TRBD2	-	18	TRBJ2-3	CASSAGSGGADFTDTQYF	TGCGCCAGCAGCGCTGGTAGCGGGGGGGCCGACTTTACAGATACGCAGTATTTT
TRBV29-1	-	few	13	TRBJ2-3	CSVEGRATDTQYF	TGCAGCGTTGAAGGCAGGGCTACAGATACGCAGTATTTT
TRBV2	TRBD1	-	14	TRBJ2-7	CANPTGTGAKEQYF	TGTGCCAACCCAACCGGGACAGGAGCTAAGGAGCAGTACTTC
TRBV2	-	-	13	TRBJ1-1	CATARAVNTEAFF	TGTGCCACTGCCAGGGCCGTGAACACTGAAGCTTTCTTT
TRBV7-3	TRBD2	few	15	TRBJ2-5	CASSLIGGSQETQYF	TGTGCCAGCAGCTTAATCGGGGGGAGCCAAGAGACCCAGTACTTC
TRBV5-4	-	few	13	TRBJ1-1	CASSFTRSTEAFF	TGTGCCAGCAGCTTCACGAGGAGCACTGAAGCTTTCTTT
TRBV20-1	TRBD1	few	15	TRBJ1-3	CSARVTTGAGNTIYF	TGCAGTGCTAGGGTTACCACAGGGGCTGGAAACACCATATATTTT
TRBV28	TRBD1	few	15	TRBJ2-2	CASRTTGGLTGELFF	TGTGCCAGCAGGACCACAGGGGGCCTTACCGGGGAGCTGTTTTTT
TRBV20-1	-	-	14	TRBJ1-4	CSARDRRGGEKLFF	TGCAGTGCTAGAGATCGGAGGGGTGGTGAAAAACTGTTTTTT